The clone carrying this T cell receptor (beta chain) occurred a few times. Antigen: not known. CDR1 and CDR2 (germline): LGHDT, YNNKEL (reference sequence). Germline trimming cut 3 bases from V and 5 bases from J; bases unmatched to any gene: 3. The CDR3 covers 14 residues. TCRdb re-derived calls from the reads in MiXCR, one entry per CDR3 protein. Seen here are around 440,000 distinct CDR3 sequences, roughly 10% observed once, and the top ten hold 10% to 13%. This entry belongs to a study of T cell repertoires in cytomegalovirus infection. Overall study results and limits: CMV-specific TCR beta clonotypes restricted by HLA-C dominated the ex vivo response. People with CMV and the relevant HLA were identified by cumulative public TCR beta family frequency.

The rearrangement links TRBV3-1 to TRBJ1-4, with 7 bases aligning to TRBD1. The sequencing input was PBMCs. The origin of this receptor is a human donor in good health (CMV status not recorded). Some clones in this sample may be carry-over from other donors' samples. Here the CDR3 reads CASSHQGGNEKLFF. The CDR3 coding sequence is TGTGCCAGCAGCCACCAGGGGGGCAATGAAAAACTGTTTTTT.